The clone carrying this T cell receptor (beta chain) was picked up many times. Via MiXCR, TCRdb re-called the 5' RACE reads, giving one row per CDR3 protein. Among about 340,000 distinct CDR3 sequences listed, about 15% were seen once. These data originate in a study of T-cell memory formation after mild COVID-19. The germline V gene encodes CDR1 SGHRS and CDR2 YFSETQ. The V gene end was trimmed by 0 bases and the J gene end by 2 bases; junction bases not matched to a gene: 0. CDR3 size: 15 residues. This receptor was identified in a man aged 18 to 35 who had mild COVID-19 (a few samples of this study predate the infection). Cell type and time point are not known. The chain is built from TRBV5-1 and TRBJ2-1; 9 bases match TRBD2. Source material: PBMCs or a T cell subset sorted from them (not recorded which). CDR3 in amino acids: CASSLGGGAYNEQFF. CDR3 in DNA: TGCGCCAGCAGCTTGGGCGGGGGGGCCTACAATGAGCAGTTCTTC. Supplemented by reference TRBV5-1 and TRBJ2-1, the full variable domain reads KAGVTQTPRYLIKTRGQQVTLSCSPISGHRSVSWYQQTPGQGLQFLFEYFSETQRNKGNFPGRFSGRQFSNSRSEMNVSTLELGDSALYLCASSLGGGAYNEQFFGPGTRLTVL.